The 2 T cell receptor beta chains in this list originate from one sample, sequenced in a study of post-analysis software for immune sequencing data. Their cognate antigens are unknown. Points from the study as a whole: Five or six TRBV segments appeared more often in patients than in controls, and TRBV5-6, TRBV5-1 and TRBV20-1 were among these.

cDNA libraries for TCR beta contained unique molecular identifiers. In TCRdb, the PCR reads were re-called with MiXCR into one record per CDR3 protein. This table holds about 190,000 distinct CDR3 sequences, roughly 28% found once. Input material: blood. The receptors were sampled from a girl under 18 with multiple sclerosis.

This clonotype was seen many times. This chain links TRBV12-3 or TRBV12-4 with TRBJ2-5; 11 bases fit TRBD1. After removal of 7 bases from V and 1 base from J, the junction contained 8 bases not matched to a gene. The CDR3 spans 16 residues. This chain's CDR3 is CASNGQGAVLQETQYF. In DNA, the CDR3 is TGTGCCAGCAACGGACAGGGGGCGGTGCTCCAAGAGACCCAGTACTTC.

The chain joins TRBV29-1 to TRBJ2-7; TRBD2 agrees at 7 bases. With 5 bases clipped from V and 2 bases from J, the junction kept 3 bases outside the gene matches. Germline V gene data show CDR1 as SQVTM and CDR2 as ANQGSEA. The CDR3 sequence is 12 residues long. The CDR3 here is CSVRRGTYEQYF. CDR3 nucleotides: TGCAGCGTTAGGCGGGGGACCTACGAGCAGTACTTC.